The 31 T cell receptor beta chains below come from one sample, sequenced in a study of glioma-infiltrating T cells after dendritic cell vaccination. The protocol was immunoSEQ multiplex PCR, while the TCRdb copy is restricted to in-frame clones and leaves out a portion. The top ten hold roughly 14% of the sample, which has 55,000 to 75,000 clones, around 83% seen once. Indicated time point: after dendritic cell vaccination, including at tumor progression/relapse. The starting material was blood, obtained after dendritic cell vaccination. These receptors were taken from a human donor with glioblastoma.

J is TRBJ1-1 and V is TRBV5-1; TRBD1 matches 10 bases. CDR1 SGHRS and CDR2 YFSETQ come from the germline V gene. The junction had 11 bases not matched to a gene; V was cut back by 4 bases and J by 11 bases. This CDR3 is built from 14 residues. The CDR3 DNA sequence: TGCGCCAGCAGCACGGGTCCGGGACAGGGGATCGCTTTCTTT. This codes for CASSTGPGQGIAFF.

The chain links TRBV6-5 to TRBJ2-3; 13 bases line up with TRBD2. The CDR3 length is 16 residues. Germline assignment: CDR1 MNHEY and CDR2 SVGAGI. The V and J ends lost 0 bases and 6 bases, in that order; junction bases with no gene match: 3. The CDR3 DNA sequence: TGTGCCAGCAGTTACTCCCGGACTAGCGGGGGTGATACGCAGTATTTT. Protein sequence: CASSYSRTSGGDTQYF.

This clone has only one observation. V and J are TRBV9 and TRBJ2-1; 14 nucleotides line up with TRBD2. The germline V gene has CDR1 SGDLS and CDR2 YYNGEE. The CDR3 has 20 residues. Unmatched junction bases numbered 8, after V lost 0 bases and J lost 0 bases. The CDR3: CASSVGWTSGGPSSYNEQFF. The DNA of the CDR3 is TGTGCCAGCAGCGTAGGATGGACTAGCGGGGGGCCGAGCTCCTACAATGAGCAGTTCTTC. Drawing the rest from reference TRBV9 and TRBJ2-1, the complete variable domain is DSGVTQTPKHLITATGQRVTLRCSPRSGDLSVYWYQQSLDQGLQFLIQYYNGEERAKGNILERFSAQQFPDLHSELNLSSLELGDSALYFCASSVGWTSGGPSSYNEQFFGPGTRLTVL.

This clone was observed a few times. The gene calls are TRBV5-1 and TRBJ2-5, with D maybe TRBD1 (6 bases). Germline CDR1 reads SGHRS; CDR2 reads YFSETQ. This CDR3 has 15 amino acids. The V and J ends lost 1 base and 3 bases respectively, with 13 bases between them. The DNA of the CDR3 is TGCGCCAGCAGCTTGTACTCAGGGGCCGAAGAGACCCAGTACTTC. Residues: CASSLYSGAEETQYF.

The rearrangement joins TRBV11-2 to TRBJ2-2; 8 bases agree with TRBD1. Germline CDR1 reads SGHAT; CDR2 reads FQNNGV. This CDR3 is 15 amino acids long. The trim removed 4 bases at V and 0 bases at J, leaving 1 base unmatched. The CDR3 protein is CASSSDRANTGELFF. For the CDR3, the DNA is TGTGCCAGCAGCTCGGACAGGGCGAACACCGGGGAGCTGTTTTTT.

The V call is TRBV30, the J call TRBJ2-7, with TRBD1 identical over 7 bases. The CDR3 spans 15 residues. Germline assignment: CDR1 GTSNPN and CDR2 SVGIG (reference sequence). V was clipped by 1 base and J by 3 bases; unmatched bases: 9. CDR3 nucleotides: TGTGCCTGGAGTGCCCCTGGGACAGAACACTACGAGCAGTACTTC. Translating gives CAWSAPGTEHYEQYF.

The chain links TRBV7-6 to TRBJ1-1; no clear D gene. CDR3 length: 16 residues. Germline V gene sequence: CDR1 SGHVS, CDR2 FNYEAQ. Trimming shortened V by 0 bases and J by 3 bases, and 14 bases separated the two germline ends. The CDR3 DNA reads TGTGCCAGCAGCTTAGCGCCTGGAGGAGTAGACACTGAAGCTTTCTTT. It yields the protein CASSLAPGGVDTEAFF.

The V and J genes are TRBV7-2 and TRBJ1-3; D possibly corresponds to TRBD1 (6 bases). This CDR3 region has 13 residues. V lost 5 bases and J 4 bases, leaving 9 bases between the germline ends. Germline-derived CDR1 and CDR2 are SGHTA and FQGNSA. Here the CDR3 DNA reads TGTGCCAGCAGCCCGGGACACGGAAACACCATATATTTT. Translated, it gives CASSPGHGNTIYF.

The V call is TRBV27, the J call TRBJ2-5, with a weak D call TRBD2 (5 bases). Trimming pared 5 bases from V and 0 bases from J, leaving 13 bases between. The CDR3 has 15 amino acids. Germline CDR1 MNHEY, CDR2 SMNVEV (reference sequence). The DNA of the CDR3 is TGTGCCAGCAGTGATGACGGGATGTACCAAGAGACCCAGTACTTC. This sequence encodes CASSDDGMYQETQYF.

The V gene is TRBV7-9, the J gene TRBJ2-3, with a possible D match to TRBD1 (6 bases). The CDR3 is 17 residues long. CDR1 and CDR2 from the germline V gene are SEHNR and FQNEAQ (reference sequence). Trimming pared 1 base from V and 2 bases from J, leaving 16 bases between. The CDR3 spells CASSLVLGWGHTDTQYF. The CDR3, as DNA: TGTGCCAGCAGCTTAGTCTTAGGTTGGGGGCACACAGATACGCAGTATTTT. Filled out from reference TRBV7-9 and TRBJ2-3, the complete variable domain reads DTGVSQNPRHKITKRGQNVTFRCDPISEHNRLYWYRQTLGQGPEFLTYFQNEAQLEKSRLLSDRFSAERPKGSFSTLEIQRTEQGDSAMYLCASSLVLGWGHTDTQYFGPGTRLTVL.

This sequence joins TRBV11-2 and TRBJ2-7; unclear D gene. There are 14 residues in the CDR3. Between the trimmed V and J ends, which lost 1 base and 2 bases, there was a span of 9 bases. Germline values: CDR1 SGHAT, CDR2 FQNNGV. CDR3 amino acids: CASSLGPATYEQYF. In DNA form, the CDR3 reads TGTGCCAGCAGCTTAGGGCCCGCAACCTACGAGCAGTACTTC. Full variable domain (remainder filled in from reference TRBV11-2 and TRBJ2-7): EAGVAQSPRYKIIEKRQSVAFWCNPISGHATLYWYQQILGQGPKLLIQFQNNGVVDDSQLPKDRFSAERLKGVDSTLKIQPAKLEDSAVYLCASSLGPATYEQYFGPGTRLTVT.

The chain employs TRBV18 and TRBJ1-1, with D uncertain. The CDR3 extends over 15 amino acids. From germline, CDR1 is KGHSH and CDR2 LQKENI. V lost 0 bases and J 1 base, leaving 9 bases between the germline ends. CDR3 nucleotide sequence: TGTGCCAGCTCACCACCGGTCCCGCGGAACACTGAAGCTTTCTTT. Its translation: CASSPPVPRNTEAFF.

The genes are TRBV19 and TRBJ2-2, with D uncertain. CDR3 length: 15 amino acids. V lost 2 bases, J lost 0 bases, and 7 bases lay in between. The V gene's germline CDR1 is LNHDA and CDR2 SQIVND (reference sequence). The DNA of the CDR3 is TGTGCCAGTAGTATACGTGGCTCGAACACCGGGGAGCTGTTTTTT. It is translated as CASSIRGSNTGELFF.

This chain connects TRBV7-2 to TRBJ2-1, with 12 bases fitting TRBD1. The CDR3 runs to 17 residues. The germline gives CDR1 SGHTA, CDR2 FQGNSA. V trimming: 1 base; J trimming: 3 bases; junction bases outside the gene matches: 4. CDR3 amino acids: CASSLVGQGAVYNEQFF. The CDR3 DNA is TGTGCCAGCAGCTTAGTGGGACAGGGGGCGGTCTACAATGAGCAGTTCTTC.

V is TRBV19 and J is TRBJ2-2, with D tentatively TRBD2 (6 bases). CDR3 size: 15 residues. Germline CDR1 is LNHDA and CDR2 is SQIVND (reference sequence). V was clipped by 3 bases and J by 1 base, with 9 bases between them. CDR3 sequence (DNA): TGTGCCAGTAGTATCGACGGGGGGAACACCGGGGAGCTGTTTTTT. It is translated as CASSIDGGNTGELFF.

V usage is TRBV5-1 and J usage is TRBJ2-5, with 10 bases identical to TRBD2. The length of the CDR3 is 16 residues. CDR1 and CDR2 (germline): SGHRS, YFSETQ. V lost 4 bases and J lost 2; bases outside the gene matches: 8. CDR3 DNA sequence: TGCGCCAGCAGCCCGGCGCTAGCGGGAGATCAAGAGACCCAGTACTTC. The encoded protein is CASSPALAGDQETQYF.

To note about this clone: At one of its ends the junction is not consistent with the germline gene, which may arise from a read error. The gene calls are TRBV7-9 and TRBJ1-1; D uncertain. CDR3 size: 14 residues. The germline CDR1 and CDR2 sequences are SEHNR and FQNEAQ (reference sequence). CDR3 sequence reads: CASSVARGYTEAFF. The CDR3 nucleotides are TGTGCCAGCAGCGTAGCCCGCGGCTACACTGAAGCTTTCTTT.

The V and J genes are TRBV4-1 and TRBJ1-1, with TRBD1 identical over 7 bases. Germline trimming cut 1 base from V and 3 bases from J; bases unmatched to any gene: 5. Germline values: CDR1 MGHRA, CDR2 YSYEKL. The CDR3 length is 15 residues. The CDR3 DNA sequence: TGCGCCAGCAGCCAAGCAGGGACAGAACACACTGAAGCTTTCTTT. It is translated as CASSQAGTEHTEAFF.

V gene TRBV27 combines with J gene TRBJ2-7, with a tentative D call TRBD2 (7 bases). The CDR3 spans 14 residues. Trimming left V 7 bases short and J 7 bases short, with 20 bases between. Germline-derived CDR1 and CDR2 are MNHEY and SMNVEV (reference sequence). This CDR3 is CASTASRGAGEQYF. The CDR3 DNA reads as TGTGCCAGCACCGCCTCACGGGGGGCGGGGGAGCAGTACTTC.

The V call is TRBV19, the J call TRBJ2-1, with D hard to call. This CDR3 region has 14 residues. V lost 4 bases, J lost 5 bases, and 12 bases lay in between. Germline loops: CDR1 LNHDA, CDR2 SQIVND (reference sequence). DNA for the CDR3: TGTGCCAGTAGTAATCCCAACAGAGACAATGAGCAGTTCTTC. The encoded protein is CASSNPNRDNEQFF.

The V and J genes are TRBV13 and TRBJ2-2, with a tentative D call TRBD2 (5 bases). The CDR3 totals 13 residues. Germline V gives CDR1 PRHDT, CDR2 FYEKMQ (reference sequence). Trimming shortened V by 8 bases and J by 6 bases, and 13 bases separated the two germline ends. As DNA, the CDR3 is TGTGCCAGCCGGGGTCCGGCAGCCGGGGAGCTGTTTTTT. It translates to CASRGPAAGELFF.

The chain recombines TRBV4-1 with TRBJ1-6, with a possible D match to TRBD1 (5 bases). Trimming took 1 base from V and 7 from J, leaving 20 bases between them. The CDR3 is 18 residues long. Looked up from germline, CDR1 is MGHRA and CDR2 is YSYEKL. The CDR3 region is CASSQGFVQGTGNSPLHF. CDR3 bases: TGCGCCAGCAGCCAAGGGTTTGTTCAAGGGACTGGGAATTCACCCCTCCACTTT.

CDR3 residues: CASSFGGELFF. CDR3 nucleotide sequence: TGCGCCAGCAGCTTCGGCGGGGAGCTGTTTTTT. The chain has TRBV5-1 and TRBJ2-2; the D is unclear. Deletions cut 2 bases from V and 7 bases from J, with 3 bases between. The CDR3 is 11 amino acids. Germline V gene lookup returns CDR1 SGHRS and CDR2 YFSETQ.

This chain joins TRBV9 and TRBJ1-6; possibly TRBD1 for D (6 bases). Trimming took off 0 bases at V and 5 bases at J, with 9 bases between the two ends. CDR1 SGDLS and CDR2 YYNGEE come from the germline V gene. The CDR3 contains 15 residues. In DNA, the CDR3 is TGTGCCAGCAGCGTAGACGCAGGGGATAATTCACCCCTCCACTTT. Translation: CASSVDAGDNSPLHF.

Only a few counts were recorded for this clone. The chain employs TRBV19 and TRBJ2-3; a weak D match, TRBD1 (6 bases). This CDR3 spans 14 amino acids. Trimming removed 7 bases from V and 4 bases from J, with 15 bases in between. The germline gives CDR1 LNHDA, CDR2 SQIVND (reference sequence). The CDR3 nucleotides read TGTGCCAGTAACGCAGGGGAAGGGGCAGATACGCAGTATTTT. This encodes CASNAGEGADTQYF.

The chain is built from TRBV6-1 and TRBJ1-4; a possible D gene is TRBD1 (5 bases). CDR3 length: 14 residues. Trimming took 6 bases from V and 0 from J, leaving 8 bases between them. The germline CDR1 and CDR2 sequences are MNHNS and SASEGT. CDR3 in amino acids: CASRAGTTNEKLFF. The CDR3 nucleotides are TGTGCCAGCAGAGCAGGGACAACTAATGAAAAACTGTTTTTT.

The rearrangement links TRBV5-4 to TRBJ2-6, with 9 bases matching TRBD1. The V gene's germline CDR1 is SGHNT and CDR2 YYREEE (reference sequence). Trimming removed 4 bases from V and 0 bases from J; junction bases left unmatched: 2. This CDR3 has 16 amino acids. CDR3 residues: CASSRDRASGANVLTF. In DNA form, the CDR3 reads TGTGCCAGCAGCAGGGACAGGGCCTCTGGGGCCAACGTCCTGACTTTC. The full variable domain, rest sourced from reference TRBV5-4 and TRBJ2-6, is ETGVTQSPTHLIKTRGQQVTLRCSSQSGHNTVSWYQQALGQGPQFIFQYYREEENGRGNFPPRFSGLQFPNYSSELNVNALELDDSALYLCASSRDRASGANVLTFGAGSRLTVL.

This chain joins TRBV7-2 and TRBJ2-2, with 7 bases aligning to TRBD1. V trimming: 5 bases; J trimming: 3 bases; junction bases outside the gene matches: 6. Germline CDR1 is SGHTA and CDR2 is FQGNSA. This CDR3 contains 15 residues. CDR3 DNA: TGTGCCAGCAGCCCCACAGGGGTCGACACCGGGGAGCTGTTTTTT. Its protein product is CASSPTGVDTGELFF.

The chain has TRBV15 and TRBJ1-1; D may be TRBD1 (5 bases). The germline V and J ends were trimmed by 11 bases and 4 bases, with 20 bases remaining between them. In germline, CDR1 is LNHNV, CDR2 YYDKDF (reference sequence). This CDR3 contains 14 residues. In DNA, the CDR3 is TGTGCCGTGACACCCGGGGGATTGGGCACTGAAGCTTTCTTT. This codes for CAVTPGGLGTEAFF.

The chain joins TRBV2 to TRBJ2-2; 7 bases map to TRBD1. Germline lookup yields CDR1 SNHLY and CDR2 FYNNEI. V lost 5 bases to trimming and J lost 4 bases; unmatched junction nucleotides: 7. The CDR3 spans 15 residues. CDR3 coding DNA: TGTGCCAGCAGTCTACAGGGGTTGGGCACCGGGGAGCTGTTTTTT. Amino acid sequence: CASSLQGLGTGELFF.

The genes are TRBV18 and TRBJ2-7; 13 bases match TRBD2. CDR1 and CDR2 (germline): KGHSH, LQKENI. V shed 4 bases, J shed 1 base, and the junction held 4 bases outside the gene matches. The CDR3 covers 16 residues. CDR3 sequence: CASSRGLAGVSYEQYF. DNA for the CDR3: TGTGCCAGCTCACGAGGACTAGCGGGGGTTTCCTACGAGCAGTACTTC.